This T cell receptor (beta chain) was identified in a study of OX40 agonist ivuxolimab in advanced cancers. Whole-study results and caveats: Some of the nonresponding patients also showed low levels of normalized T-cell clonal expansion.

Sequencing was performed with immunoSEQ multiplex PCR; in TCRdb, only in-frame clones are kept and a portion is missing. The sample has about 77,000 clones; nearly 90% are singletons. This CDR3 has 16 residues. The V gene's germline CDR1 is SGHRS and CDR2 YFSETQ. Trimming took off 0 bases at V and 8 bases at J, with 21 bases between the two ends. Comment on this clone: Its target is not known.

The receptor's source is an adult with an advanced solid tumor such as melanoma, head and neck, liver or kidney cancer. Sequenced material: CD4+ or CD8+ T cells sorted from blood, taken in a trial of the OX40 agonist ivuxolimab. The chain carries TRBV5-1 and TRBJ2-7; the D gene is possibly TRBD1 (6 bases). The CDR3 nucleotides are TGCGCCAGCAGCTTGGGACCCCAAACAGGGAAGAAAAAGCAGTACTTC. Amino acid sequence: CASSLGPQTGKKKQYF.